What follows describes a single T cell receptor (beta chain). Using its own MiXCR run on the 5' RACE reads, TCRdb lists one record per CDR3 protein. The sample shows over 25,000 distinct CDR3 sequences, 12% to 15% of them seen only once. This sample is drawn from a study of CD8 T cells in ankylosing spondylitis. In germline, CDR1 is LGHNA, CDR2 YNFKEQ. Germline trimming cut 1 base from V and 6 bases from J; bases unmatched to any gene: 9. This CDR3 is 17 amino acids long. The TCR was taken from a male donor with ankylosing spondylitis or in good health (not recorded which). The rearrangement joins TRBV4-2 to TRBJ2-2; 9 positions agree with TRBD2. Sequenced: blood. The CDR3 DNA follows: TGTGCCAGCAGCCAAGTCGGCGGGAGGGTTGGGCCCGGGGAGCTGTTTTTT. As protein: CASSQVGGRVGPGELFF.